This T cell receptor beta chain is drawn from a study of T cells expressing NK-cell markers. Overall study: Repertoire data for TCR beta were derived from sorted T cells (CD3+CD56+NKG2C+, CD3+CD56+NKG2C- and CD3+CD56-NKG2C+).

CDR1 and CDR2 (germline): SQVTM, ANQGSEA. This CDR3 spans 14 amino acids. Following a re-call of the 5' RACE reads, TCRdb has one entry per CDR3 protein and lacks DNA. The sample totals about 460,000 distinct CDR3 sequences. The chain employs TRBV29-1 and TRBJ2-5; TCRdb designates TRBD1, a call that cannot be tested without DNA. The sample was blood T cells: a sorted CD56 or NKG2C T cell subset, CD4+ or CD8+ T cells, or bulk PBMC T cells (not recorded which). The receptor's source is a woman in her forties or fifties in good health. The CDR3: CSVGTGLVQETQYF.